Listed below are T cell receptor beta chains from one sample, sequenced in a study of patients and donors after allogeneic stem cell transplantation. TCRdb analysed the RT-PCR reads with MiXCR anew, one entry per CDR3 protein. This sample has 190,000 or so distinct CDR3 sequences; around 40% occur once, and the top ten carry roughly 10%. Source material: blood, either unsorted or a sorted T cell fraction (not recorded which). The receptors come from a human donor who was either an allogeneic HSCT recipient or a stem cell or donor lymphocyte infusion donor (not recorded which). It is not recorded whose cells these are; they may come from a transplant donor. Each CDR3 is given with its conserved first and last residue. The D gene is left open where the match is weak. Size values are once, few and many counts, or a class for expanded clones, and some rows have none.

v_call	j_call	d_call	clone_size	cdr3_nt	cdr3_aa
TRBV3-1	TRBJ1-3	.	.	TGTGCCAGCAGCCAAGATCGGCCAGGCCGCCGAAACACCATATATTTT	CASSQDRPGRRNTIYF
TRBV7-9	TRBJ2-7	.	.	TGTGCCAGCAGCTTAATGGGTCCCGTCACCTACGAGCAGTACTTC	CASSLMGPVTYEQYF
TRBV20-1	TRBJ1-2	TRBD1	few	TGCAGTGCCCAGGGGGGGTATGGCTACACCTTC	CSAQGGYGYTF
TRBV4-1	TRBJ2-7	.	.	TGCGCCAGCAGCCAAGCCCCGTCGGGCCAGGGAACAGTGGGCGAGCAGTACTTC	CASSQAPSGQGTVGEQYF
TRBV7-2	TRBJ1-2	TRBD1	.	TGTGCCAGCAGCAGACAGGGGAGGAACTATGGCTACACCTTC	CASSRQGRNYGYTF
TRBV29-1	TRBJ1-2	.	.	TGCAGCCCCAAGGGGCAGGGACAATGGAAGGGCTACACCTTC	CSPKGQGQWKGYTF
TRBV6-2/TRBV6-3	TRBJ2-7	.	.	TGTGCCAGCAGTTACCGGGACCTCTACGAGCAGTACTTC	CASSYRDLYEQYF
TRBV7-6	TRBJ1-2	TRBD1	.	TGTGCCAGCAGCTTAACACAGGGGTTCGGTGGCTACACCTTC	CASSLTQGFGGYTF
TRBV5-1	TRBJ1-1	.	.	TGCGCCAGCAGCTTCGACAGGAGAAACACTGAAGCTTTCTTT	CASSFDRRNTEAFF
TRBV7-7	TRBJ1-1	.	.	TGTGCCAGCAGCCGGGGGACCCTGTCTACTGAAGCTTTCTTT	CASSRGTLSTEAFF
TRBV12-3/TRBV12-4	TRBJ2-5	TRBD1	.	TGTGCCAGCAGTTTAGGGACAGGGCAAGAGACCCAGTACTTC	CASSLGTGQETQYF
TRBV19	TRBJ1-1	TRBD1	few	TGTGCCAGTAGTAATTTGGACAGGGGTTTGAACACTGAAGCTTTCTTT	CASSNLDRGLNTEAFF
TRBV5-5	TRBJ2-3	.	few	TGTGCCAGCAGCCAAGTGACTCTTAGCACAGATACGCAGTATTTT	CASSQVTLSTDTQYF
TRBV15	TRBJ2-1	TRBD1	.	TGTGCCACCAGCGGGGACAGTCACAATGAGCAGTTCTTC	CATSGDSHNEQFF
TRBV20-1	TRBJ2-3	.	.	TGCAGTGCTAGAGCCGGGACAGCGGGGACAGATACGCAGTATTTT	CSARAGTAGTDTQYF
TRBV28	TRBJ2-7	.	few	TGTGCCAGTGGGGGCGTCTACGAGCAGTACTTC	CASGGVYEQYF
TRBV15	TRBJ1-3	.	few	TGTGCCACCAGCAGAGCTCAGGCCCCGGGAAACACCATATATTTT	CATSRAQAPGNTIYF
TRBV12-3/TRBV12-4	TRBJ1-3	.	.	TGTGCCAGCAGTTCACGCTCTGGAAACACCATATATTTT	CASSSRSGNTIYF
TRBV12-5	TRBJ2-2	TRBD2	.	TGTGCTAGTCGAACTAGCGGGAACACCGGGGAGCTGTTTTTT	CASRTSGNTGELFF
TRBV20-1	TRBJ1-6	TRBD1	.	TGCAGTGCTAGAGTTGGGAGACAGGGCCTGGGGGCCTATAATTCACCCCTCCACTTT	CSARVGRQGLGAYNSPLHF
TRBV4-1	TRBJ1-6	.	few	TGCGCCAGCAGCCAAGGGGTGCTTGGTTCACCCCTCCACTTT	CASSQGVLGSPLHF
TRBV29-1	TRBJ1-4	TRBD1	.	TGCAGCGACGGACCACAGGGGGCGCTTGATGAAAAACTGTTTTTT	CSDGPQGALDEKLFF
TRBV29-1	TRBJ2-5	TRBD1	.	TGCAGCGTTGAAGTCGGGACAGGGGGCAGAGGAGAGACCCAGTACTTC	CSVEVGTGGRGETQYF
TRBV29-1	TRBJ1-2	TRBD1	few	TGCAGCGTTGAAGGTCCCCAGGGGGGAGGCTACACCTTC	CSVEGPQGGGYTF
TRBV20-1	TRBJ1-2	.	.	TGCAGTGCCGAGTCCGCAGCGTCTAGAGGCTACACCTTC	CSAESAASRGYTF
TRBV10-3	TRBJ2-7	.	.	TGTGCCATCAGTGAGTCCCGATCCGAGCAGTACTTC	CAISESRSEQYF
TRBV12-3/TRBV12-4	TRBJ1-2	.	.	TGTGCCAGCAGTCCGAGGGTGGGGAGTAACTATGGCTACACCTTC	CASSPRVGSNYGYTF
TRBV20-1	TRBJ2-3	.	.	TGCAGTGCTAGGCGAGGCAGCTACACAGATACGCAGTATTTT	CSARRGSYTDTQYF
TRBV11-2	TRBJ1-4	.	once	TGTGCCAGCAGCCCCAGTCCCCACCGGAAGGGCCCGAATGAAAAACTGTTTTTT	CASSPSPHRKGPNEKLFF
TRBV3-1	TRBJ1-6	.	few	TGTGCCAGCAGCCAGGGGAGAAGGGGGGCACCCCTCCACTTT	CASSQGRRGAPLHF